The entry below describes one T cell receptor beta chain. Data came from immunoSEQ multiplex PCR; TCRdb stores just in-frame clones and leaves some out. Here the sample spans around 88,000 clones, about 91% being singletons. J was trimmed by 4 bases and V by 6 bases; bases with no gene match: 6. Germline-derived CDR1 and CDR2 are MNHEY and SVGAGI. CDR3 length: 14 residues. This record comes from a study of OX40 agonist ivuxolimab in advanced cancers. Study details: People in dose escalation had one of these cancers: hepatocellular carcinoma, melanoma, renal cell or head and neck cancer. The group had a mean age of 60 years, ranged from about 20 to 79, and was 82.7% male.

Source: CD4+ or CD8+ T cells sorted from blood, taken in a trial of the OX40 agonist ivuxolimab. The J gene is TRBJ2-3, the V gene TRBV6-5; 8 bases are a match to TRBD2. This clonotype was sampled from an adult with an advanced solid tumor such as melanoma, head and neck, liver or kidney cancer. The CDR3 nucleotides read TGTGCCAGCAGGCTAGCGGGTCCCGCAGATACGCAGTATTTT. This codes for CASRLAGPADTQYF.